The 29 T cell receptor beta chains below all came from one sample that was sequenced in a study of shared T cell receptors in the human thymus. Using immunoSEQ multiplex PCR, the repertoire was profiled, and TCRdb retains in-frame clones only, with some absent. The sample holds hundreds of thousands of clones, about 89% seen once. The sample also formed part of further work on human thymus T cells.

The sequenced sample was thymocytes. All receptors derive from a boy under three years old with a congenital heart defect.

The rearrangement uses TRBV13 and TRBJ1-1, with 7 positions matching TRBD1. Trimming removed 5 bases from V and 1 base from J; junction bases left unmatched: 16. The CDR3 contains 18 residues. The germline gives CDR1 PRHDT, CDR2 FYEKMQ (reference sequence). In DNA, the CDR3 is TGTGCCAGCAGCCCGCGACAGGGTTCGCGGATGGGGAACACTGAAGCTTTCTTT. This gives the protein CASSPRQGSRMGNTEAFF.

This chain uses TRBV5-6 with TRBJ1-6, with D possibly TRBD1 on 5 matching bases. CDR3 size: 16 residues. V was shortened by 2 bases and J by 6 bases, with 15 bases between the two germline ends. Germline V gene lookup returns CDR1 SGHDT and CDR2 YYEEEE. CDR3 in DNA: TGTGCCAGCAGCTTCGATAGGAGGGGTTTTAATTCACCCCTCCACTTT. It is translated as CASSFDRRGFNSPLHF.

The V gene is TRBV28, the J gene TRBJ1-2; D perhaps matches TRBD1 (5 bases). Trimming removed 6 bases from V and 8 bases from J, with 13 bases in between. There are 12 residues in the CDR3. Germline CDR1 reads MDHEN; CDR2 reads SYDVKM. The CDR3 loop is CASRPGKVGYTF. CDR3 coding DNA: TGTGCCAGCAGACCAGGGAAGGTCGGCTACACCTTC.

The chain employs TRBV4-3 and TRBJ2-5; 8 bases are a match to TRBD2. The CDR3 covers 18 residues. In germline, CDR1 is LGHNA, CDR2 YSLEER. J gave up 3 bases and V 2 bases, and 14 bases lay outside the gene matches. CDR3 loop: CASSQHPETSVVKETQYF. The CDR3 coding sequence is TGCGCCAGCAGCCAACACCCCGAGACTAGCGTAGTAAAAGAGACCCAGTACTTC.

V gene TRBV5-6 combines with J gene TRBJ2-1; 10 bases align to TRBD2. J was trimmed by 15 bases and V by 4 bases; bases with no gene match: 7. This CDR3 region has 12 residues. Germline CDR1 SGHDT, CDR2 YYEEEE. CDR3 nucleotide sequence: TGTGCCAGCAGCACCTCTTCTAGCGGGGGGTTCTTC. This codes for CASSTSSSGGFF.

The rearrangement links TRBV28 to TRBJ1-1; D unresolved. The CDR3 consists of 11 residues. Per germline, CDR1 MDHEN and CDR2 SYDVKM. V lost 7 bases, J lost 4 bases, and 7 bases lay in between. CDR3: CASNKSTEAFF. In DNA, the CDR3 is TGTGCCAGCAATAAGAGCACTGAAGCTTTCTTT. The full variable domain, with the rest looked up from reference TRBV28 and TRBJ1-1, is DVKVTQSSRYLVKRTGEKVFLECVQDMDHENMFWYRQDPGLGLRLIYFSYDVKMKEKGDIPEGYSVSREKKERFSLILESASTNQTSMYLCASNKSTEAFFGQGTRLTVV.

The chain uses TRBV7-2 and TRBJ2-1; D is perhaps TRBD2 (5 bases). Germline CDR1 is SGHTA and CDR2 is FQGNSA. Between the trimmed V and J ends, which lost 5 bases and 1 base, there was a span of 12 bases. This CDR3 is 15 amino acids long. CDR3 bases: TGTGCCAGCAGCCCCCTGAGCGGTTCCTACAATGAGCAGTTCTTC. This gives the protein CASSPLSGSYNEQFF.

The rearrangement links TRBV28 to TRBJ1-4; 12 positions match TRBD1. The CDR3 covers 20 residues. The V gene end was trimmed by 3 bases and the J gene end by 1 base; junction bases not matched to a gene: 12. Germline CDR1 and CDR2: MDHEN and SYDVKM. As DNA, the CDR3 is TGTGCCAGCAGTTTCGTATTTGATGGGACAGGGGGCCGAACTAATGAAAAACTGTTTTTT. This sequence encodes CASSFVFDGTGGRTNEKLFF.

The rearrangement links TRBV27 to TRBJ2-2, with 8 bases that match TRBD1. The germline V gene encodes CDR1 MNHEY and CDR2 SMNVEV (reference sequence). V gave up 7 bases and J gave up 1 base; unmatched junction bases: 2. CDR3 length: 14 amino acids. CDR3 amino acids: CASTGQGNTGELFF. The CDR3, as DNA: TGTGCCAGCACCGGACAGGGGAACACCGGGGAGCTGTTTTTT.

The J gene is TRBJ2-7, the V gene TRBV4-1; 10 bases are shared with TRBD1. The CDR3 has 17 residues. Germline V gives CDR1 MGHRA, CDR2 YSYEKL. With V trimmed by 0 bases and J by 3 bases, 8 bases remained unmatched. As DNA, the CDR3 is TGCGCCAGCAGCCAAGATTCCGTTCGGGACAGGGGCTACGAGCAGTACTTC. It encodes CASSQDSVRDRGYEQYF.

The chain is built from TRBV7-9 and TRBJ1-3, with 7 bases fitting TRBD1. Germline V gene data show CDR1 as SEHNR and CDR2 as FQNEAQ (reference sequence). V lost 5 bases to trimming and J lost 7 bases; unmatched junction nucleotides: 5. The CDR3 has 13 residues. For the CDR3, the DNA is TGTGCCAGCAGCCGCGACAGGGATAACACCATATATTTT. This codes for CASSRDRDNTIYF.

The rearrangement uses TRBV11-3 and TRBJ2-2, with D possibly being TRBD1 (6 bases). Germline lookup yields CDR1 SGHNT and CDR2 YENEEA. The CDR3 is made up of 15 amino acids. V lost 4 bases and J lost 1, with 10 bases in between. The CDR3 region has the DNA TGTGCCAGCAGCTCCACAGGGATGAACACCGGGGAGCTGTTTTTT. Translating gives CASSSTGMNTGELFF.

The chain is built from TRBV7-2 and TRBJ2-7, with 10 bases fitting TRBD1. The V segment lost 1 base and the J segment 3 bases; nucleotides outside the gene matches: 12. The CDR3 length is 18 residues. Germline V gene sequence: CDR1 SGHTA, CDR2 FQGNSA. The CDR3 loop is CASSLGILGDRGYYEQYF. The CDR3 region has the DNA TGTGCCAGCAGCTTAGGTATCCTTGGGGACAGGGGCTACTACGAGCAGTACTTC.

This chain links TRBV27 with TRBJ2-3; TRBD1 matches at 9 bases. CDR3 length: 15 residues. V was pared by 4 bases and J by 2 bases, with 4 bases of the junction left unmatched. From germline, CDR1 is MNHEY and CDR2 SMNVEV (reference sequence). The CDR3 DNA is TGTGCCAGCAGTTCCCGGGACAGGGCCACAGATACGCAGTATTTT. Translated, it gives CASSSRDRATDTQYF.

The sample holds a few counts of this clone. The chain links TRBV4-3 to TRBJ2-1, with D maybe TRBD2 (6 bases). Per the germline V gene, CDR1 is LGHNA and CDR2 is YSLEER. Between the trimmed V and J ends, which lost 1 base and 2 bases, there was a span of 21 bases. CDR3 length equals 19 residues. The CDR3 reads CASSQVVLRRASAYNEQFF. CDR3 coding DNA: TGCGCCAGCAGCCAAGTCGTCCTTCGGAGGGCCTCGGCCTACAATGAGCAGTTCTTC.

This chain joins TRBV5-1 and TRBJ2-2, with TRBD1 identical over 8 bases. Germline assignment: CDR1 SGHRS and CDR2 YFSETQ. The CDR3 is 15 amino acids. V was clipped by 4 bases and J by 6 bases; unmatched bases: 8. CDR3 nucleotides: TGCGCCAGCAGCCTGGAGGACAGGGAGGCCGGGGAGCTGTTTTTT. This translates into CASSLEDREAGELFF.

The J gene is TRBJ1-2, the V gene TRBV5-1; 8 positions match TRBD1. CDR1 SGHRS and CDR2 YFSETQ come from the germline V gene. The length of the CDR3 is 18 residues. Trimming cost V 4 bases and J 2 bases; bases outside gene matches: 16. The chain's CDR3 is CASSLGSGQEDRNYGYTF. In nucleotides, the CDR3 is TGCGCCAGCAGCCTGGGTTCGGGACAGGAGGACCGAAACTATGGCTACACCTTC.

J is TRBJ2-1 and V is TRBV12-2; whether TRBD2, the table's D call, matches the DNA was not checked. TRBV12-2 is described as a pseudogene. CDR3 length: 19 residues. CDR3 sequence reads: CASRLVFTGGFWSYNEQFF. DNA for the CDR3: TGTGCAAGTCGCTTAGTTTTTACGGGAGGGTTCTGGTCCTACAATGAGCAGTTCTTC.

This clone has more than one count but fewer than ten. The CDR3 spells CASSPARQDPQHF. As DNA, the CDR3 is TGTGCCAGCTCACCGGCGCGACAGGACCCCCAGCATTTT. This sequence joins TRBV18 and TRBJ1-5; tentative D call: TRBD1 (6 bases). CDR1 is KGHSH, CDR2 LQKENI, per germline. CDR3 length: 13 amino acids. V lost 3 bases to trimming and J lost 10 bases, with 13 bases between them. Based on the CDR3 plus reference TRBV18 and TRBJ1-5, the full variable domain is NAGVMQNPRHLVRRRGQEARLRCSPMKGHSHVYWYRQLPEEGLKFMVYLQKENIIDESGMPKERFSAEFPKEGPSILRIQQVVRGDSAAYFCASSPARQDPQHFGDGTRLSIL.

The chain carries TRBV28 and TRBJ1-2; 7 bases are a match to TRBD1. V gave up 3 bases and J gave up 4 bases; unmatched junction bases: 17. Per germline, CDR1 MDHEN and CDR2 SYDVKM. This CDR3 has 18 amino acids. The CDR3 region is CASSFGRGATSSGYGYTF. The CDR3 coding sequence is TGTGCCAGCAGTTTTGGCAGGGGGGCAACTTCGAGTGGCTATGGCTACACCTTC.

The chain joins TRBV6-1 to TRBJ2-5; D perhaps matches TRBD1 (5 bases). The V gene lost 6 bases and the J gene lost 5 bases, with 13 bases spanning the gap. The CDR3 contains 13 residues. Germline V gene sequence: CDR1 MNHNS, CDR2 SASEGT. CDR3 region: CASSKGMRETQYF. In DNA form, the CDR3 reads TGTGCCAGCAGCAAGGGGATGAGGGAGACCCAGTACTTC.

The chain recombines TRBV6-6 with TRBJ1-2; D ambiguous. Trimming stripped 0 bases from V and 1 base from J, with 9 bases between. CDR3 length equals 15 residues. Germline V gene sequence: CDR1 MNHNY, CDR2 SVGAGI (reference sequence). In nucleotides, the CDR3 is TGTGCCAGCAGTTACTCGTCTTACAGTAACTATGGCTACACCTTC. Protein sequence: CASSYSSYSNYGYTF.

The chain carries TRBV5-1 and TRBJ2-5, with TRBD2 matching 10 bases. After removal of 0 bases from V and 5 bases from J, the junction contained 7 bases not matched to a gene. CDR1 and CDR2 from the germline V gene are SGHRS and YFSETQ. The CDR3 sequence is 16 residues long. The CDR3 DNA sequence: TGCGCCAGCAGCTTGGCACTAGCGGGGTATTGGGAGACCCAGTACTTC. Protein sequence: CASSLALAGYWETQYF.

The CDR3 DNA reads as TGCGCCAGCAGCCACGAGACAGGGGGCATTGGCGAGCAGTACTTC. Translated: CASSHETGGIGEQYF. The chain uses TRBV4-1 and TRBJ2-7; 10 bases are a match to TRBD1. The CDR3 is 15 amino acids. The trim removed 3 bases at V and 6 bases at J, leaving 8 bases unmatched. Germline V gives CDR1 MGHRA, CDR2 YSYEKL.

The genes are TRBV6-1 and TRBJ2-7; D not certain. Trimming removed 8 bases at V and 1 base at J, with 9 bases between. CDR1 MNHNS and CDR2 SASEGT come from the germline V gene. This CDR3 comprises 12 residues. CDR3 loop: CASRYLSYEQYF. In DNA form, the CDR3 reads TGTGCCAGCCGGTACTTATCCTACGAGCAGTACTTC.

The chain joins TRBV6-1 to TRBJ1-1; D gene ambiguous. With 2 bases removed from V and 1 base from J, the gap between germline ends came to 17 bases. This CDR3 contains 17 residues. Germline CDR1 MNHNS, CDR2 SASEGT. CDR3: CASSEIYQVRPNTEAFF. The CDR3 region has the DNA TGTGCCAGCAGTGAAATATATCAGGTCAGACCGAACACTGAAGCTTTCTTT.

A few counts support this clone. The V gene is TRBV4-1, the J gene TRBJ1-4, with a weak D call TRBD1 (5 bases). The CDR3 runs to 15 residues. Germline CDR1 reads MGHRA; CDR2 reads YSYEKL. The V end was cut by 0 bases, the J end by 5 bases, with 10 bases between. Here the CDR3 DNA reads TGCGCCAGCAGCCAAGAAGGGGCCGCAAATGAAAAACTGTTTTTT. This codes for CASSQEGAANEKLFF.

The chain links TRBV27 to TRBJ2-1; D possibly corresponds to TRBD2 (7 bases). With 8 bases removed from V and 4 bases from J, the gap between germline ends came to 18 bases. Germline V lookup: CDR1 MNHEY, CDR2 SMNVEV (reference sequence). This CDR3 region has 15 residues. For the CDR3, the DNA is TGTGCCAGCGCCCTTATTAGGGGGGGTTACAATGAGCAGTTCTTC. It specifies CASALIRGGYNEQFF.

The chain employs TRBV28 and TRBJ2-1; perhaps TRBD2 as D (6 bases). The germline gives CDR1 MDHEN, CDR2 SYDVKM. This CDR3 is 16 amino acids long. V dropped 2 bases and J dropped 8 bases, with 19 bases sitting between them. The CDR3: CASSLESGVGRDEQFF. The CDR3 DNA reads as TGTGCCAGCAGTTTAGAATCGGGAGTTGGACGCGATGAGCAGTTCTTC.